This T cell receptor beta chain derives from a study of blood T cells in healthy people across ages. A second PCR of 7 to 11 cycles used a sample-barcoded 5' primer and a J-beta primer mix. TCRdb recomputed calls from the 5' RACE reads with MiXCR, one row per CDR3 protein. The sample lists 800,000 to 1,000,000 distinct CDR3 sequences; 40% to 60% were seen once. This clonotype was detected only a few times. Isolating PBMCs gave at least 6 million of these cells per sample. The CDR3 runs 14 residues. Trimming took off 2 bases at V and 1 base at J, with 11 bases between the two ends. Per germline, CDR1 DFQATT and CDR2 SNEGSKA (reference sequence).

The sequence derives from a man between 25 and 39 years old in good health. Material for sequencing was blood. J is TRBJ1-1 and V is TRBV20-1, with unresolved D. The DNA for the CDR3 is TGCAGTGCTAGAACGTTGAAGGGGAACACTGAAGCTTTCTTT. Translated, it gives CSARTLKGNTEAFF.